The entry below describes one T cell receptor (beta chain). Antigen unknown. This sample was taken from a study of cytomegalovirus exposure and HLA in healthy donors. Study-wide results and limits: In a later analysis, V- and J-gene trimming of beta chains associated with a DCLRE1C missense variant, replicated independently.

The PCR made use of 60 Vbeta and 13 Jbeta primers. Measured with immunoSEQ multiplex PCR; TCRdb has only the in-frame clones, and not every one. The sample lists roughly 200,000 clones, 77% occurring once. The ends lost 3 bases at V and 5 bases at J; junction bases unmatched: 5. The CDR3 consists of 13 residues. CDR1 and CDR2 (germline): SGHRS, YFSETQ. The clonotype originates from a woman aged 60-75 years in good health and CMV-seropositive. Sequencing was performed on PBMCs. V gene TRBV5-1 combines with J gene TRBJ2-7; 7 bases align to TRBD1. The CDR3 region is CASSSQTGDEQYF. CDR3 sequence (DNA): TGCGCCAGCAGCTCACAAACAGGGGACGAGCAGTACTTC.